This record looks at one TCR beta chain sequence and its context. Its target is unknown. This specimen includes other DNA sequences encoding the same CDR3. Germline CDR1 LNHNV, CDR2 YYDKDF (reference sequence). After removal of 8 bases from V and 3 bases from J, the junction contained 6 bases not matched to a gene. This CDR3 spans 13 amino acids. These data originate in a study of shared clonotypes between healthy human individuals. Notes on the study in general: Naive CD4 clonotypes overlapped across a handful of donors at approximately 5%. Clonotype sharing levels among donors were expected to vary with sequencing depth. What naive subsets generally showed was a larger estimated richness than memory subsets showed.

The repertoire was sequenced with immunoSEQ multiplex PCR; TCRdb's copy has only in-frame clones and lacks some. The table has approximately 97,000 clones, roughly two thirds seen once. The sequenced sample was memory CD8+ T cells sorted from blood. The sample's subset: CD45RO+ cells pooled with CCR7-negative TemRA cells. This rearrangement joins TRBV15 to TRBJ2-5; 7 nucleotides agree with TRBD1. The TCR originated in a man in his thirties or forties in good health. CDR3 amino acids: CATSRDREETQYF. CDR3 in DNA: TGTGCCACCTCCAGAGACAGGGAAGAGACCCAGTACTTC.